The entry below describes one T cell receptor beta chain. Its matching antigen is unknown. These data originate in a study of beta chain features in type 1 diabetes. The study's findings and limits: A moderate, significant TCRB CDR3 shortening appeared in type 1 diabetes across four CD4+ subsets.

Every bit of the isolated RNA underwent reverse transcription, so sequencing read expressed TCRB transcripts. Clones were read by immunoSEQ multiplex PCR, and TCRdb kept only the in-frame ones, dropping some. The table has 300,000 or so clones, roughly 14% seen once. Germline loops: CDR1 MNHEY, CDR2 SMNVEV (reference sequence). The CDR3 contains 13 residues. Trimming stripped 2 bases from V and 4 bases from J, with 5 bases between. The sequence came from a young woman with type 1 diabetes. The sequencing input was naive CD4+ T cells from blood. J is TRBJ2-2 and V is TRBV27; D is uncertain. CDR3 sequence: CASSLAATGELFF. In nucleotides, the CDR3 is TGTGCCAGCAGTTTAGCGGCCACCGGGGAGCTGTTTTTT.